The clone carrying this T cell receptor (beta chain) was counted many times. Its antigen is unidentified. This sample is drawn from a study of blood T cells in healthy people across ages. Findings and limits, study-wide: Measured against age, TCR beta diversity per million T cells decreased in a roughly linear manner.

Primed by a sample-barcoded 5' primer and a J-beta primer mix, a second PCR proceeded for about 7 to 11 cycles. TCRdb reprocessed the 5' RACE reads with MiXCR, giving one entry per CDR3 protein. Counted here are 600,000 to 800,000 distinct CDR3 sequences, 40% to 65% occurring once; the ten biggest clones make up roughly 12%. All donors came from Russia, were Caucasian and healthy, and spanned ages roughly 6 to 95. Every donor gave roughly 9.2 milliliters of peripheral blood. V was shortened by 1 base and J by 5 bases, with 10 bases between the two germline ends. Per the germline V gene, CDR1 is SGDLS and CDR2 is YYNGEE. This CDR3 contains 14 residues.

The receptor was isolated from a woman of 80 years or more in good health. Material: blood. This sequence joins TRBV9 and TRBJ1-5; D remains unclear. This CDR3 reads CASSVYKFYQPQHF. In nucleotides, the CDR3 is TGTGCCAGCAGCGTATACAAGTTTTATCAGCCCCAGCATTTT.